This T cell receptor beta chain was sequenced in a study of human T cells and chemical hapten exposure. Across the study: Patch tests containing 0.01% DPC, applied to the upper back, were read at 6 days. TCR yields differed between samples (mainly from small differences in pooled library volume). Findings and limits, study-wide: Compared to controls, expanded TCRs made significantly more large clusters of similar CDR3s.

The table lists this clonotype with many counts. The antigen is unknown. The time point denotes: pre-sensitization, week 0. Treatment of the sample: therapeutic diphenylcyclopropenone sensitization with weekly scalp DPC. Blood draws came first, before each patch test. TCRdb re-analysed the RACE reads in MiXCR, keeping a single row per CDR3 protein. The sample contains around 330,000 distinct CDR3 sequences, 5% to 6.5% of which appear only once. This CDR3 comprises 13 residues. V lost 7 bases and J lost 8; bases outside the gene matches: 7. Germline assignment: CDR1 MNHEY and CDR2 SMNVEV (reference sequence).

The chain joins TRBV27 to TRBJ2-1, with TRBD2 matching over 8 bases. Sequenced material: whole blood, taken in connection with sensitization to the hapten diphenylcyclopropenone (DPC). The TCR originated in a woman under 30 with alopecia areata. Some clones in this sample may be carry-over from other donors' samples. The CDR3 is CASKGPGGHEQFF. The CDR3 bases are TGTGCCAGCAAGGGTCCGGGGGGGCATGAGCAGTTCTTC.